A single sample is the source of the 27 T cell receptor beta chains below, sequenced in a study of blood T cell repertoires in COVID-19. Sequenced by immunoSEQ multiplex PCR; TCRdb stores in-frame clones only, minus some. The profile shows about 190,000 clones, 89% of them singletons. What was sequenced was peripheral blood. The receptor set was obtained from a middle-aged man with acute or convalescent COVID-19.

V and J are TRBV12-5 and TRBJ1-1; 10 bases map to TRBD1. CDR1 LGHNT and CDR2 FRNRAP come from the germline V gene. The CDR3 is 15 amino acids. Trimming removed 5 bases from V and 3 bases from J; junction bases left unmatched: 6. Here the CDR3 DNA reads TGTGCTAGTGGTCCGGGACAGGGGTCCGACACTGAAGCTTTCTTT. It translates to CASGPGQGSDTEAFF.

The count of this clone is one. The chain couples TRBV10-2 to TRBJ1-1; TRBD1 matches at 10 bases. The CDR3 runs 14 residues. Per germline, CDR1 WSHSY and CDR2 SAAADI. V was clipped by 6 bases and J by 8 bases; unmatched bases: 9. CDR3 nucleotide sequence: TGCGCCAGCAGCGGTCCCGGGACAGGGGTAGAAGCTTTCTTT. Translating gives CASSGPGTGVEAFF.

The chain couples TRBV30 to TRBJ2-5, with a weak D call TRBD2 (5 bases). This CDR3 is 15 amino acids long. Germline V lookup: CDR1 GTSNPN, CDR2 SVGIG (reference sequence). V dropped 3 bases and J dropped 3 bases, with 17 bases sitting between them. CDR3 sequence: CAWSEGSPPEETQYF. In nucleotides, the CDR3 is TGTGCCTGGAGCGAGGGATCCCCCCCCGAAGAGACCCAGTACTTC.

J is TRBJ2-5 and V is TRBV10-2, with 10 bases fitting TRBD2. Germline CDR1 is WSHSY and CDR2 is SAAADI. The CDR3 has 15 residues. Losses at the gene ends were 7 bases for V and 0 bases for J; bases not matched to a gene: 5. The CDR3 nucleotides read TGCGCCAGCACCAGTAGCGGGGGGTACCAAGAGACCCAGTACTTC. It translates to CASTSSGGYQETQYF.

This clone has just one count. The CDR3 loop reads CASSELGARYTGELFF. The CDR3 DNA follows: TGTGCCAGCAGTGAATTGGGGGCGAGGTACACCGGGGAGCTGTTTTTT. This chain joins TRBV25-1 and TRBJ2-2; maybe TRBD1 (6 bases). CDR3 length: 16 amino acids. Germline V gene sequence: CDR1 MGHDK, CDR2 SYGVNS. V dropped 1 base and J dropped 3 bases, with 12 bases sitting between them.

The chain has TRBV19 and TRBJ1-5; maybe TRBD1 (5 bases). The V end was cut by 4 bases, the J end by 3 bases, with 10 bases between. Germline V gene data show CDR1 as LNHDA and CDR2 as SQIVND (reference sequence). This CDR3 is 14 amino acids long. Here the CDR3 reads CASSTQDNNQPQHF. In nucleotides, the CDR3 is TGTGCCAGTAGTACCCAGGACAACAATCAGCCCCAGCATTTT.

The chain joins TRBV4-1 to TRBJ1-6; 9 nucleotides line up with TRBD1. The CDR3 extends over 15 amino acids. After removal of 1 base from V and 7 bases from J, the junction contained 2 bases not matched to a gene. In germline, CDR1 is MGHRA, CDR2 YSYEKL. CDR3 nucleotides: TGCGCCAGCAGCCAAGTAGGGACAGGGAATTCACCCCTCCACTTT. This encodes CASSQVGTGNSPLHF.

V is TRBV6-5 and J is TRBJ1-2; a possible D gene is TRBD1 (6 bases). The V end lost 5 bases, the J end lost 8 bases, and 21 bases lay between the germline ends. The CDR3 contains 15 residues. CDR1 and CDR2 from the germline V gene are MNHEY and SVGAGI. Written as DNA, the CDR3 is TGTGCCAGCAGTCCACACCCCCAGGGGTTGGGGGGCTACACCTTC. It is translated as CASSPHPQGLGGYTF.

J is TRBJ2-2 and V is TRBV7-9, with D possibly being TRBD1 (6 bases). Trimming took off 4 bases at V and 0 bases at J, with 18 bases between the two ends. CDR1 is SEHNR, CDR2 FQNEAQ, per germline (reference sequence). The CDR3 is 18 amino acids. The CDR3, as DNA: TGTGCCAGCAGCTGGGTTCCAAGACAGGAAGCGAACACCGGGGAGCTGTTTTTT. Translated: CASSWVPRQEANTGELFF.

The J gene is TRBJ2-3, the V gene TRBV5-1; 8 positions agree with TRBD2. The CDR3 consists of 15 residues. V dropped 5 bases and J dropped 4; count of bases not matched to a gene: 9. Germline CDR1 and CDR2: SGHRS and YFSETQ. CDR3: CASRAGTSVSDTQYF. As DNA, the CDR3 is TGCGCCAGCAGGGCCGGGACTAGTGTTTCAGATACGCAGTATTTT.

The V gene is TRBV9, the J gene TRBJ2-1; TRBD2 matches 8 bases. The germline V gene encodes CDR1 SGDLS and CDR2 YYNGEE. V dropped 0 bases and J dropped 6; count of bases not matched to a gene: 11. The length of the CDR3 is 17 residues. CDR3 DNA sequence: TGTGCCAGCAGCGTAGATGTAGGACTAGCCCTCCGCAATGAGCAGTTCTTC. It yields the protein CASSVDVGLALRNEQFF.

The J gene is TRBJ2-7, the V gene TRBV2; TRBD1 matches at 9 bases. The germline V gene encodes CDR1 SNHLY and CDR2 FYNNEI. This CDR3 has 16 amino acids. After removal of 5 bases from V and 2 bases from J, the junction contained 10 bases not matched to a gene. Here the CDR3 reads CASSSAPGQGTYEQYF. CDR3 nucleotides: TGTGCCAGCAGTTCGGCCCCGGGACAGGGCACCTACGAGCAGTACTTC.

The CDR3 DNA is TGTGCCAGCAGCTTAGACTTCGGCGAGGCGGGGGGGGAAAAACTGTTTTTT. Translated, it gives CASSLDFGEAGGEKLFF. The chain couples TRBV7-8 to TRBJ1-4, with D tentatively TRBD1 (5 bases). Between the trimmed V and J ends, which lost 1 base and 8 bases, there was a span of 20 bases. Germline loops: CDR1 SGHVS, CDR2 FQNEAQ. This CDR3 spans 17 amino acids.

This chain uses TRBV2 with TRBJ2-5; 8 bases align to TRBD1. The CDR3 is made up of 13 amino acids. Germline lookup yields CDR1 SNHLY and CDR2 FYNNEI. Trimming at V came to 7 bases and at J to 2 bases, leaving 3 bases not matched to a gene. CDR3 sequence: CASNGQGQETQYF. The CDR3 DNA follows: TGTGCCAGCAACGGACAGGGTCAAGAGACCCAGTACTTC.

The rearrangement joins TRBV6-4 to TRBJ2-1, with TRBD2 identical over 15 bases. Germline lookup yields CDR1 MRHNA and CDR2 SNTAGT. Losses at the gene ends were 6 bases for V and 10 bases for J; bases not matched to a gene: 4. This CDR3 region has 14 residues. DNA for the CDR3: TGTGCCAGCAGCGGACTAGCGGGGGGGCGCGAGCAGTTCTTC. It yields the protein CASSGLAGGREQFF.

The gene calls are TRBV6-2 or TRBV6-3 and TRBJ1-1; D remains unclear. V was cut by 6 bases and J by 1 base, with 6 bases left in between. Germline-derived CDR1 and CDR2 are MNHEY and SVGEGT. This CDR3 comprises 12 residues. The CDR3 DNA reads as TGTGCCAGCAGCTCCCGGAACACTGAAGCTTTCTTT. Its translation is CASSSRNTEAFF.

V gene TRBV4-2 combines with J gene TRBJ2-5; 8 nucleotides align to TRBD1. The CDR3 sequence is 16 residues long. Germline loops: CDR1 LGHNA, CDR2 YNFKEQ. Germline trimming cut 0 bases from V and 4 bases from J; bases unmatched to any gene: 7. The CDR3 reads CASSQESRGQGETQYF. Written as DNA, the CDR3 is TGTGCCAGCAGCCAAGAATCCAGGGGGCAGGGAGAGACCCAGTACTTC.

The chain is built from TRBV7-6 and TRBJ1-1; D is possibly TRBD1 (5 bases). This CDR3 has 17 residues. The germline V gene has CDR1 SGHVS and CDR2 FNYEAQ. V lost 5 bases and J lost 6, with 25 bases in between. In DNA, the CDR3 is TGTGCCAGCAGCCCAAGGGGTCCTTCCGGGAGGGGACCTGAAGCTTTCTTT. Protein sequence: CASSPRGPSGRGPEAFF.

This chain links TRBV5-6 with TRBJ1-4, with D possibly being TRBD1 (6 bases). The CDR3 is 14 residues long. The V end lost 2 bases, the J end lost 10 bases, and 15 bases lay between the germline ends. Germline CDR1 and CDR2: SGHDT and YYEEEE. CDR3 residues: CASSFPGVSRKLFF. DNA of the CDR3: TGTGCCAGCAGCTTCCCAGGGGTCTCGCGAAAACTGTTTTTT.

This chain joins TRBV6-5 and TRBJ1-3; D remains ambiguous. The V and J ends lost 6 bases and 1 base respectively, with 10 bases between them. This CDR3 contains 14 residues. CDR1 and CDR2 (germline): MNHEY, SVGAGI. The CDR3 protein is CASREVFSGNTIYF. The CDR3 DNA follows: TGTGCCAGCAGGGAGGTGTTTTCTGGAAACACCATATATTTT.

The chain is built from TRBV7-9 and TRBJ1-1; D is ambiguous. Germline values: CDR1 SEHNR, CDR2 FQNEAQ (reference sequence). Trimming pared 5 bases from V and 5 bases from J, leaving 15 bases between. This CDR3 has 14 amino acids. CDR3 nucleotides: TGTGCCAGCAGCCCTGGACCGAGGAGGACTGAAGCTTTCTTT. Amino acid sequence: CASSPGPRRTEAFF.

The V and J genes are TRBV19 and TRBJ1-1, with a tentative D call TRBD1 (6 bases). The CDR3 sequence is 15 residues long. The germline V gene has CDR1 LNHDA and CDR2 SQIVND (reference sequence). The V gene lost 7 bases and the J gene lost 1 base, with 16 bases spanning the gap. This CDR3 is CASKTWTERNTEAFF. The CDR3 DNA reads as TGTGCCAGTAAGACTTGGACAGAAAGGAACACTGAAGCTTTCTTT.

The chain couples TRBV3-1 (or the pseudogene TRBV3-2) to TRBJ2-3; the match to TRBD2 covers 8 bases. The CDR3 loop spans 16 amino acids. V was clipped by 6 bases and J by 1 base; unmatched bases: 9. Per germline, CDR1 LGHDT and CDR2 YNNKEL (reference sequence). DNA of the CDR3: TGTGCCAGCAGACCCAGCGGGGGCGGAGGCACAGATACGCAGTATTTT. It is translated as CASRPSGGGGTDTQYF.

V is TRBV14 and J is TRBJ2-1; 10 bases align to TRBD2. The J segment lost 2 bases and the V segment lost 4 bases, leaving 11 bases of the junction unmatched. This CDR3 comprises 18 residues. Looked up from germline, CDR1 is SGHDN and CDR2 is FVKESK. CDR3 DNA sequence: TGTGCCAGCAGCCCTCGGACTTTAGCGGGGGGCCCCTACAATGAGCAGTTCTTC. It specifies CASSPRTLAGGPYNEQFF.

This chain connects TRBV28 to TRBJ2-2; TRBD2 is a possible D gene (6 bases). Germline-derived CDR1 and CDR2 are MDHEN and SYDVKM. CDR3 length: 13 residues. Trimming removed 8 bases from V and 0 bases from J, with 7 bases in between. CDR3: CASWTTNTGELFF. CDR3 coding DNA: TGTGCCAGCTGGACTACGAACACCGGGGAGCTGTTTTTT.

This clone was detected only a few times. This chain's CDR3 is CASSQEQGGTEAFF. DNA for the CDR3: TGTGCCAGCAGCCAAGAACAGGGGGGGACTGAAGCTTTCTTT. This chain links TRBV14 with TRBJ1-1; TRBD1 matches at 8 bases. Losses at the gene ends were 0 bases for V and 5 bases for J; bases not matched to a gene: 2. This CDR3 is built from 14 residues. Germline CDR1 and CDR2: SGHDN and FVKESK.

The rearrangement joins TRBV6-5 to TRBJ2-1; no definite D call. V shed 6 bases and J shed 4 bases, with 13 bases lying between them. CDR3 length: 14 amino acids. From germline, CDR1 is MNHEY and CDR2 SVGAGI. The CDR3 region is CASSATYVYNEQFF. CDR3 DNA: TGTGCCAGCAGCGCGACTTATGTGTACAATGAGCAGTTCTTC.